This is a list of T cell receptor beta chains from one sample in a study of identical twins. TCRdb used MiXCR to reprocess the 5' RACE reads, holding one entry per CDR3 protein. The top ten hold 7.5% to 8.5% of the sample, which has 120,000 to 150,000 distinct CDR3 sequences, roughly 3.5% seen once. Material: memory T cells sorted from blood. The source is a man in his late teens or twenties in good health. Both conserved end residues are part of each CDR3. Each record gives: D gene, V gene, J gene, clone size, CDR3 protein, CDR3 DNA. The D gene is left open where the match is weak. Expanded clones are given a class, and other clones once, few, many or no size at all.

D: TRBD2
V: TRBV9
J: TRBJ2-5
size: many
CDR3: CASSVSGRAFEETQYF
DNA: TGTGCCAGCAGCGTAAGCGGGAGGGCCTTCGAGGAGACCCAGTACTTC

D: NA
V: TRBV12-3/TRBV12-4
J: TRBJ2-5
size: many
CDR3: CASSFNWLPETQYF
DNA: TGTGCCAGCAGTTTTAATTGGCTCCCAGAGACCCAGTACTTC

D: NA
V: TRBV15
J: TRBJ1-5
size: many
CDR3: CATSSIGGRAYSNQPQHF
DNA: TGTGCCACCAGCTCTATCGGGGGAAGGGCTTATAGCAATCAGCCCCAGCATTTT

D: NA
V: TRBV4-1
J: TRBJ2-7
size: many
CDR3: CASSQEVPLYEQYF
DNA: TGCGCCAGCAGCCAAGAGGTACCCCTCTACGAGCAGTACTTC

D: NA
V: TRBV10-3
J: TRBJ2-1
size: many
CDR3: CAISEGGADYNEQFF
DNA: TGTGCCATCAGTGAGGGGGGAGCGGACTACAATGAGCAGTTCTTC

D: NA
V: TRBV7-9
J: TRBJ2-4
size: many
CDR3: CASSLDGAKTIQYF
DNA: TGTGCCAGCAGCTTGGATGGGGCCAAAACCATTCAGTACTTC

D: NA
V: TRBV28
J: TRBJ2-7
size: many
CDR3: CASSLTEDEQYF
DNA: TGTGCCAGCAGTTTAACTGAGGACGAGCAGTACTTC

D: NA
V: TRBV12-3/TRBV12-4
J: TRBJ2-5
size: many
CDR3: CASSFMGGETQYF
DNA: TGTGCCAGCAGTTTTATGGGCGGGGAGACCCAGTACTTC

D: NA
V: TRBV4-3
J: TRBJ2-3
size: NA
CDR3: CASSQDNTGVSTDTQYF
DNA: TGCGCCAGCAGCCAAGATAATACAGGCGTCAGCACAGATACGCAGTATTTT

D: NA
V: TRBV29-1
J: TRBJ1-1
size: many
CDR3: CSGDTGNTEAFF
DNA: TGCAGCGGAGACACAGGGAACACTGAAGCTTTCTTT

D: NA
V: TRBV6-5
J: TRBJ1-2
size: many
CDR3: CASSYSGGNYGYTF
DNA: TGTGCCAGCAGTTACAGTGGGGGGAACTATGGCTACACCTTC

D: NA
V: TRBV3-1
J: TRBJ1-5
size: few
CDR3: CASSQGVLGGPQHF
DNA: TGTGCCAGCAGCCAAGGGGTATTAGGTGGACCCCAGCATTTT

D: NA
V: TRBV12-3/TRBV12-4
J: TRBJ1-5
size: few
CDR3: CASRAGVAPQPQHF
DNA: TGTGCCAGCAGAGCCGGGGTAGCCCCCCAGCCCCAGCATTTT

D: TRBD2
V: TRBV6-1
J: TRBJ2-5
size: many
CDR3: CASKSSGGQETQYF
DNA: TGTGCCAGCAAGTCTAGCGGGGGCCAAGAGACCCAGTACTTC

D: NA
V: TRBV11-2
J: TRBJ1-1
size: many
CDR3: CASSLWTSSMNTEAFF
DNA: TGTGCCAGCAGCTTATGGACCAGCAGCATGAACACTGAAGCTTTCTTT

D: NA
V: TRBV20-1
J: TRBJ1-2
size: many
CDR3: CSAPTRGNYGYTF
DNA: TGCAGTGCTCCCACCAGAGGGAACTATGGCTACACCTTC

D: NA
V: TRBV5-1
J: TRBJ1-2
size: many
CDR3: CASSASGRNYGYTF
DNA: TGCGCCAGCAGCGCCTCCGGGAGAAACTATGGCTACACCTTC

D: NA
V: TRBV12-3/TRBV12-4
J: TRBJ2-6
size: many
CDR3: CASRGLSGANVLTF
DNA: TGTGCCAGCAGAGGGCTCTCTGGGGCCAACGTCCTGACTTTC

D: TRBD1
V: TRBV4-2
J: TRBJ2-1
size: many
CDR3: CASSQVVVRGQRGNEQFF
DNA: TGTGCCAGCAGCCAAGTCGTGGTAAGGGGGCAACGAGGGAATGAGCAGTTCTTC

D: NA
V: TRBV10-3
J: TRBJ2-7
size: many
CDR3: CAIRRGGAQYEQYF
DNA: TGTGCCATCAGAAGGGGGGGAGCCCAGTACGAGCAGTACTTC

D: TRBD2
V: TRBV20-1
J: TRBJ2-7
size: many
CDR3: CSAGVRGSTSYEQYF
DNA: TGCAGTGCAGGGGTCCGCGGGAGTACGTCCTACGAGCAGTACTTC

D: TRBD2
V: TRBV13
J: TRBJ2-2
size: many
CDR3: CASSLNSRPTSANTGELFF
DNA: TGTGCCAGCAGCCTAAACTCCAGACCGACTAGCGCGAACACCGGGGAGCTGTTTTTT

D: NA
V: TRBV7-6
J: TRBJ2-7
size: NA
CDR3: CASSLHYSYEQYF
DNA: TGTGCCAGCAGCTTACATTATTCGTACGAGCAGTACTTC

D: NA
V: TRBV11-2
J: TRBJ1-1
size: many
CDR3: CASSSRRNTEAFF
DNA: TGTGCCAGCAGCTCCCGACGAAACACTGAAGCTTTCTTT